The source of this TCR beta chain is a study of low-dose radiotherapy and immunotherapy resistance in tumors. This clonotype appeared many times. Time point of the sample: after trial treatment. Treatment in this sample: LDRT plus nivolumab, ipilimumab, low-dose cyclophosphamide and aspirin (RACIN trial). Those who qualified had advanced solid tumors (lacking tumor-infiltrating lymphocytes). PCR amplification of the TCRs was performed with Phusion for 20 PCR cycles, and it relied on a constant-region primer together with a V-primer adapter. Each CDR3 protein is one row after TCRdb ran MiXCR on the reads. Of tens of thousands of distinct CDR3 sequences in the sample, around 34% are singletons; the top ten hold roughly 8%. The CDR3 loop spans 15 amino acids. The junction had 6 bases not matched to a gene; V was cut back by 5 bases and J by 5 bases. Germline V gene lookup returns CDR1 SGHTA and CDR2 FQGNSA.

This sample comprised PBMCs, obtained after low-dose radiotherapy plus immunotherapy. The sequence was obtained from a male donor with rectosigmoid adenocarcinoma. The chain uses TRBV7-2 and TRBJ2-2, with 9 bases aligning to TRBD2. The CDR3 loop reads CASSLSGGGTGELFF. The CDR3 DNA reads TGTGCCAGCAGCCTTAGCGGGGGAGGAACCGGGGAGCTGTTTTTT.